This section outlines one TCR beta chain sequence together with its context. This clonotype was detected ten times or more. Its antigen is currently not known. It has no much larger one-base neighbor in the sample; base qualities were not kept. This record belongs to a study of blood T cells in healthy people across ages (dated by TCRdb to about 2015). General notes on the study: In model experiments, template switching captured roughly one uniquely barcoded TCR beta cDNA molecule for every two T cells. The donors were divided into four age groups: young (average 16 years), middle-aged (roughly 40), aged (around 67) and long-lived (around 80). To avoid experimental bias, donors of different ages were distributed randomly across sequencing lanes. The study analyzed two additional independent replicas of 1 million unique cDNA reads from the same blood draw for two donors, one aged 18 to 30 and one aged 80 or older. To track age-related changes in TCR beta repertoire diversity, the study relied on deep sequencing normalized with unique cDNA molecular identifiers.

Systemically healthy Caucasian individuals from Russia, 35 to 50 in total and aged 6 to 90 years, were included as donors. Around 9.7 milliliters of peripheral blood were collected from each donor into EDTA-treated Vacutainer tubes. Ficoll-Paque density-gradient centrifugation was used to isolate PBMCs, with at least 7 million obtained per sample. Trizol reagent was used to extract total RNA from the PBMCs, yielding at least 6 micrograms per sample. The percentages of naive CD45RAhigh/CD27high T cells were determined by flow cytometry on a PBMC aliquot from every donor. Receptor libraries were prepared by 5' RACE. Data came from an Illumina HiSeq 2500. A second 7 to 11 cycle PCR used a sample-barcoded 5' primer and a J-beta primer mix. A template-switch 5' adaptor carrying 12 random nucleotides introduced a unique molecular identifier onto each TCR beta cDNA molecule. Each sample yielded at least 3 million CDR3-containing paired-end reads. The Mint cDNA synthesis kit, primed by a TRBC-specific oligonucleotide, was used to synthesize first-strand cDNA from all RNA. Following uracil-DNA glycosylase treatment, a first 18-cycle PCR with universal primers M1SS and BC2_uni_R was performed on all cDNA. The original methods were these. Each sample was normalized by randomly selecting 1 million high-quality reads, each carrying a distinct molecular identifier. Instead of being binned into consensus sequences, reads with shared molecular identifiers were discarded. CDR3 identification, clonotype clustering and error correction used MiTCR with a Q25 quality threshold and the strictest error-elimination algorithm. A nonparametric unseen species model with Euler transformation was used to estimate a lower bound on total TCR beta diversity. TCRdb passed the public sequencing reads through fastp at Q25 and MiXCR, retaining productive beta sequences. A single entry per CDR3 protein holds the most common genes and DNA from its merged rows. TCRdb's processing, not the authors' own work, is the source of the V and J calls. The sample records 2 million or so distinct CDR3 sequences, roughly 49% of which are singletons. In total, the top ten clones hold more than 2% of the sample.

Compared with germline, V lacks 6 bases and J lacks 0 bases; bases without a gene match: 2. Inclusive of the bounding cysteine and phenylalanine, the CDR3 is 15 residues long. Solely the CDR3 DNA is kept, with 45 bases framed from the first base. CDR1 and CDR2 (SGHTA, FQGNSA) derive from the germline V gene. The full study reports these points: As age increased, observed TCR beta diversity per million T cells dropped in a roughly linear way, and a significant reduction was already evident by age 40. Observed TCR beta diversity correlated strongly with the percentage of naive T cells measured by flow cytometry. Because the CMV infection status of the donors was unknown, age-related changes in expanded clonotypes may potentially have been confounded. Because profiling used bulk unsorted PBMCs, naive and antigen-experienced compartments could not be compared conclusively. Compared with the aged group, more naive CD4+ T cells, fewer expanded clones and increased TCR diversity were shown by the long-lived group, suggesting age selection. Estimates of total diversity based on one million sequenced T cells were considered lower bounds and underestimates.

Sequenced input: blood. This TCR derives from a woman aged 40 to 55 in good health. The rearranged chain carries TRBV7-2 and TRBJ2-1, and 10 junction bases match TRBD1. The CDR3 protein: CASSRDRGSYNEQFF. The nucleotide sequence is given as TGTGCCAGCAGTCGGGACAGGGGCTCCTACAATGAGCAGTTCTTC.